One and the same sample provided the 15 T cell receptor beta chains below, sequenced in a study of CD8+ T cells in alopecia areata. Sequencing templates came from extracted RNA that was reverse transcribed into cDNA. Using immunoSEQ multiplex PCR, the repertoire was profiled, and TCRdb retains in-frame clones only, with some absent. Counted here are roughly 65,000 clones, about 45% occurring once; the ten biggest clones make up about a sixth. Sequenced material: CD8+ T cells sorted from blood, taken at week 0. These receptors all stem from a human donor with alopecia areata.

This clone was counted a few times. The chain couples TRBV6-5 to TRBJ2-5; maybe TRBD1 (8 bases). The germline V and J ends were trimmed by 7 bases and 5 bases, with 17 bases remaining between them. The CDR3 sequence is 14 residues long. CDR1 MNHEY and CDR2 SVGAGI come from the germline V gene. The CDR3 DNA sequence: TGTGCCAGCACCTTCGGACAGGGAGGGGAGACCCAGTACTTC. This gives the protein CASTFGQGGETQYF.

This clone was detected only a few times. The CDR3 nucleotides are TGCGCCAGCAGCTTCCATCCGGGGGCCTCCGAGCAGTACTTC. It encodes CASSFHPGASEQYF. The chain is built from TRBV5-1 and TRBJ2-7; D possibly uses TRBD1 or TRBD2 (6 bases each). CDR1 and CDR2 from the germline V gene are SGHRS and YFSETQ. This CDR3 region has 14 residues. V lost 2 bases and J lost 6, with 15 bases in between.

J is TRBJ1-1 and V is TRBV30, with D hard to call. Between the trimmed V and J ends, which lost 7 bases and 0 bases, there was a span of 15 bases. This CDR3 comprises 14 residues. CDR1 is GTSNPN, CDR2 SVGIG, per germline (reference sequence). This CDR3 is CALPFGPMNTEAFF. In nucleotides, the CDR3 is TGTGCCTTACCTTTTGGACCGATGAACACTGAAGCTTTCTTT.

This clone occurred a few times. The V gene is TRBV7-9, the J gene TRBJ1-4; 8 nucleotides align to TRBD1. J gave up 8 bases and V 4 bases, and 12 bases lay outside the gene matches. The CDR3 is 16 amino acids. The germline V gene encodes CDR1 SEHNR and CDR2 FQNEAQ (reference sequence). The CDR3, as DNA: TGTGCCAGCAGCTCCGCCGGGACAGGAGGGGGGGAAAAACTGTTTTTT. This encodes CASSSAGTGGGEKLFF.

This clone was detected only a few times. The gene calls are TRBV7-6 and TRBJ2-2; D is ambiguous. From germline, CDR1 is SGHVS and CDR2 FNYEAQ. The V end lost 3 bases, the J end lost 4 bases, and 6 bases lay between the germline ends. The CDR3 has 13 amino acids. The CDR3, as DNA: TGTGCCAGCAGCTTTTCTTCCACCGGGGAGCTGTTTTTT. This translates into CASSFSSTGELFF.

The chain has TRBV25-1 and TRBJ2-2; D may correspond to TRBD1 or TRBD2 (5 bases each). Germline CDR1 MGHDK, CDR2 SYGVNS. The CDR3 has 11 amino acids. V was cut by 8 bases and J by 6 bases, with 7 bases left in between. In DNA, the CDR3 is TGTGCCAGCGGGGGACCCGGGGAGCTGTTTTTT. Translated, it gives CASGGPGELFF.

J is TRBJ1-5 and V is TRBV27, with D possibly TRBD1 on 5 matching bases. CDR1 and CDR2 from the germline V gene are MNHEY and SMNVEV (reference sequence). The CDR3 runs to 14 residues. Trimming took off 5 bases at V and 2 bases at J, with 10 bases between the two ends. CDR3 amino acids: CASSGRGGNQPQHF. The CDR3 DNA follows: TGTGCCAGCAGTGGGCGGGGCGGCAATCAGCCCCAGCATTTT.

The chain uses TRBV29-1 and TRBJ2-1; 11 bases agree with TRBD2. The J segment lost 9 bases and the V segment lost 7 bases, leaving 5 bases of the junction unmatched. Germline values: CDR1 SQVTM, CDR2 ANQGSEA. The CDR3 spans 12 residues. The CDR3 sequence: CSGGTSGSEQFF. CDR3 nucleotide sequence: TGCAGCGGCGGGACTAGCGGTAGTGAGCAGTTCTTC.

This sequence joins TRBV7-9 and TRBJ1-1; TRBD1 agrees at 9 bases. This CDR3 region has 15 residues. The junction had 11 bases not matched to a gene; V was cut back by 6 bases and J by 6 bases. CDR1 is SEHNR and CDR2 is FQNEAQ in the germline V gene (reference sequence). In nucleotides, the CDR3 is TGTGCCAGCAGGCCCTTAGGGACAGGGAATCCTGAAGCTTTCTTT. Translation gives CASRPLGTGNPEAFF.

The chain uses TRBV5-6 and TRBJ2-2, with D perhaps matching TRBD2 (5 bases). This CDR3 contains 15 residues. Germline V gives CDR1 SGHDT, CDR2 YYEEEE. V was pared by 4 bases and J by 1 base, with 11 bases between. The CDR3 nucleotides are TGTGCCAGCAGCCCGAGCGGTTTGAACACCGGGGAGCTGTTTTTT. This gives the protein CASSPSGLNTGELFF. The full variable domain, completed using reference TRBV5-6 and TRBJ2-2, is DAGVTQSPTHLIKTRGQQVTLRCSPKSGHDTVSWYQQALGQGPQFIFQYYEEEERQRGNFPDRFSGHQFPNYSSELNVNALLLGDSALYLCASSPSGLNTGELFFGEGSRLTVL.

The chain recombines TRBV4-1 with TRBJ2-3; 10 nucleotides line up with TRBD2. The CDR3 is 16 amino acids. The junction had 14 bases not matched to a gene; V was cut back by 4 bases and J by 10 bases. Germline assignment: CDR1 MGHRA and CDR2 YSYEKL. The CDR3 is CASSLETAGGIKAQYF. The DNA of the CDR3 is TGCGCCAGCAGCCTCGAGACAGCGGGAGGGATTAAGGCGCAGTATTTT.

The gene calls are TRBV11-2 and TRBJ2-3; tentatively, D is TRBD1 or TRBD2 (5 bases each). Trimming left V 4 bases short and J 6 bases short, with 14 bases between. CDR3 length: 14 amino acids. Germline CDR1 SGHAT, CDR2 FQNNGV. In nucleotides, the CDR3 is TGTGCCAGCAGCTATCCCGGGACGACTGATACGCAGTATTTT. Residues: CASSYPGTTDTQYF.

V usage is TRBV7-6 and J usage is TRBJ2-3; the D gene could be TRBD1 or TRBD2 (5 bases each). Looked up from germline, CDR1 is SGHVS and CDR2 is FNYEAQ. The CDR3 is 14 amino acids. The germline V and J ends were trimmed by 8 bases and 0 bases, with 12 bases remaining between them. The CDR3 bases are TGTGCCAGCCAACCCGGGGCTAGCACAGATACGCAGTATTTT. Protein sequence: CASQPGASTDTQYF. The full variable domain, completed using reference TRBV7-6 and TRBJ2-3, is GAGVSQSPRYKVTKRGQDVALRCDPISGHVSLYWYRQALGQGPEFLTYFNYEAQQDKSGLPNDRFSAERPEGSISTLTIQRTEQRDSAMYRCASQPGASTDTQYFGPGTRLTVL.

The chain combines TRBV7-9 with TRBJ2-7; perhaps TRBD2 as D (6 bases). V lost 6 bases and J 3 bases, leaving 18 bases between the germline ends. The CDR3 covers 15 residues. Germline V gives CDR1 SEHNR, CDR2 FQNEAQ (reference sequence). In DNA, the CDR3 is TGTGCCAGCAGTCCAAGGACCGGGAGAAGCTACGAGCAGTACTTC. It yields the protein CASSPRTGRSYEQYF.

The chain is built from TRBV7-3 and TRBJ1-1; tentatively, D is TRBD1 (5 bases). Per the germline V gene, CDR1 is SGHTA and CDR2 is FQGTGA. V was pared by 2 bases and J by 1 base, with 8 bases between. The length of the CDR3 is 14 residues. The CDR3 loop reads CASSLADRNTEAFF. The CDR3 region has the DNA TGTGCCAGCAGCTTAGCAGACAGGAACACTGAAGCTTTCTTT.